A single sample is the source of the 8 T cell receptor beta chains below, sequenced in a study of T-cell reconstitution after alpha-beta-depleted transplantation in children. Unique molecular identifiers were used to barcode this TCRbeta library. TCRdb used MiXCR to reprocess the PCR reads, holding one entry per CDR3 protein. The table shows roughly 160,000 distinct CDR3 sequences, with more than 9.5% occurring only once. This material consisted of PBMCs, taken before TCRalphabeta/CD19-depleted stem cell transplant. The receptors here all came from a boy aged 2 to 10 with acute myeloid leukemia, due to receive a stem cell transplant.

This clonotype was seen at least ten times. The CDR3 region is CASSSPGTVNTEAFF. The CDR3 nucleotides read TGTGCCAGCAGTTCTCCCGGGACAGTTAACACTGAAGCTTTCTTT. This chain connects TRBV2 to TRBJ1-1, with 7 nucleotides matching TRBD1. CDR3 length: 15 amino acids. The V and J ends lost 5 bases and 2 bases, in that order; junction bases with no gene match: 8. Germline assignment: CDR1 SNHLY and CDR2 FYNNEI.

This clonotype has a count of ten or more. This sequence joins TRBV6-5 and TRBJ1-4, with D possibly matching TRBD1 (5 bases). Germline CDR1 MNHEY, CDR2 SVGAGI. With 0 bases removed from V and 0 bases from J, the gap between germline ends came to 8 bases. The CDR3 covers 16 residues. The CDR3 nucleotides read TGTGCCAGCAGTTACTCATGGGGCACAACTAATGAAAAACTGTTTTTT. Amino acid sequence: CASSYSWGTTNEKLFF.

This clonotype was counted ten times or more. The CDR3 region has the DNA TGTGCAGCCAGGGGCCTGTCCTACAATGAGCAGTTCTTC. Translating it yields CAARGLSYNEQFF. The chain is built from TRBV7-9 and TRBJ2-1, with D tentatively TRBD1 (6 bases). CDR3 length: 13 residues. Germline V gene sequence: CDR1 SEHNR, CDR2 FQNEAQ (reference sequence).

Ten or more counts support this clonotype. V is TRBV28 and J is TRBJ2-1, with TRBD2 as a possible D gene (5 bases). Trimming stripped 5 bases from V and 5 bases from J, with 28 bases between. This CDR3 is built from 19 residues. Germline V gives CDR1 MDHEN, CDR2 SYDVKM. The CDR3 is CASSTIIALGEGRNNEQFF. CDR3 sequence (DNA): TGTGCCAGCAGTACGATAATTGCACTAGGCGAGGGCCGCAACAATGAGCAGTTCTTC.

This clonotype came up many times. V is TRBV4-1 and J is TRBJ2-1, with TRBD2 as a possible D gene (6 bases). This CDR3 is 14 amino acids long. The V end was cut by 4 bases, the J end by 8 bases, with 15 bases between. Per the germline V gene, CDR1 is MGHRA and CDR2 is YSYEKL. In nucleotides, the CDR3 is TGCGCCAGCAGCCTGCGGGGTCGGAGGGATGAGCAGTTCTTC. It yields the protein CASSLRGRRDEQFF.

This clonotype was seen at least ten times. The chain couples TRBV29-1 to TRBJ2-3; 7 bases are a match to TRBD2. Germline assignment: CDR1 SQVTM and CDR2 ANQGSEA. This CDR3 spans 12 amino acids. V was clipped by 5 bases and J by 1 base; unmatched bases: 0. The CDR3: CSVSGGTDTQYF. The CDR3, as DNA: TGCAGCGTTAGCGGGGGCACAGATACGCAGTATTTT.

This clonotype was detected ten times or more. The chain recombines TRBV29-1 with TRBJ2-7; 7 nucleotides line up with TRBD1. The CDR3 extends over 13 amino acids. Germline CDR1 is SQVTM and CDR2 is ANQGSEA. V dropped 7 bases and J dropped 2; count of bases not matched to a gene: 8. The CDR3 sequence: CSAVPQGAYEQYF. The CDR3 DNA follows: TGCAGCGCTGTCCCCCAGGGGGCCTACGAGCAGTACTTC.

The gene calls are TRBV30 and TRBJ1-6, with D maybe TRBD1 (5 bases). Germline-derived CDR1 and CDR2 are GTSNPN and SVGIG (reference sequence). The CDR3 sequence is 19 residues long. V gave up 0 bases and J gave up 4 bases, with 22 bases separating them. This CDR3 is CAWSVIGFRDLNYNSPLHF. The CDR3, as DNA: TGTGCCTGGAGTGTAATCGGCTTCAGGGACCTCAATTATAATTCACCCCTCCACTTT.